The rows below give T cell receptor beta chains drawn from one sample of a study of T cell clonotyping in hematopoietic cell transplantation. Some clones are missing from TCRdb's copy, which holds only in-frame ones; the method was immunoSEQ multiplex PCR. The table lists around 6,100 clones, approximately 30% of them singletons. Material: peripheral blood mononuclear cells, obtained 30 days after allogeneic stem cell transplant. These receptors all stem from a female patient aged 50 to 65 who had an allogeneic stem cell transplant from an unrelated donor, so the T cells may come from the graft donor. Some clones in this sample may be carry-over from other donors' samples. The CDR3 runs from the conserved cysteine through the conserved F or W. Each record gives: V gene, D gene, J gene, clone size, CDR3 protein, CDR3 DNA. D genes are given only for firm matches. Some rows have no size entry. The others give once, few or many, or a class for an expanded clone.

TRBV30	-	TRBJ1-6	few	CAWSGRISLVDSPLHF	TGTGCCTGGAGTGGGAGAATTAGTTTAGTCGATTCACCCCTCCACTTT
TRBV25-1	TRBD1	TRBJ2-6	-	CASRTGEPSGANVLTF	TGTGCCAGCCGGACAGGGGAGCCCTCTGGGGCCAACGTCCTGACTTTC
TRBV29-1	-	TRBJ1-4	few	CSVGGANEKLFF	TGCAGCGTTGGAGGGGCTAATGAAAAACTGTTTTTT
TRBV30	TRBD1	TRBJ1-5	-	CAWAGTGNQPQHF	TGTGCCTGGGCCGGGACAGGGAATCAGCCCCAGCATTTT
TRBV29-1	TRBD2	TRBJ2-1	-	CSVATSGGPGPYNEQFF	TGCAGCGTCGCGACTAGCGGGGGACCGGGGCCCTACAATGAGCAGTTCTTC
TRBV6-5	TRBD1	TRBJ1-5	medium-sized	CASSYSGQGNQPQHF	TGTGCCAGCAGTTACTCAGGACAGGGAAATCAGCCCCAGCATTTT
TRBV6-5	-	TRBJ1-1	-	CASRKYREAFF	TGTGCCAGCCGGAAATATCGGGAAGCTTTCTTT
TRBV9	TRBD1	TRBJ1-5	-	CASSPQPGQGRPQHF	TGTGCCAGCAGCCCTCAGCCGGGACAGGGCCGGCCCCAGCATTTT
TRBV30	-	TRBJ2-7	-	CAWSVTRQPYEQYF	TGTGCCTGGAGTGTAACGAGACAGCCCTACGAGCAGTACTTC
TRBV25-1	TRBD1	TRBJ1-3	-	CASRQGLNTIYF	TGTGCCAGCAGACAGGGGCTAAACACCATATATTTT
TRBV9	TRBD2	TRBJ2-7	-	CASSSSLAGLPYEQYF	TGTGCCAGCAGCTCCTCACTAGCGGGATTACCCTACGAGCAGTACTTC
TRBV5-1	-	TRBJ1-6	few	CASSRDGDNSPLHF	TGCGCCAGCAGTCGGGACGGGGATAATTCACCCCTCCACTTT
TRBV6-5	TRBD1	TRBJ1-2	few	CASSYTSQQGDYGYTF	TGTGCCAGCAGTTACACCTCTCAACAGGGGGACTATGGCTACACCTTC
TRBV5-6	-	TRBJ1-1	-	CASSLRGTEAFF	TGTGCCAGCAGCTTGCGGGGCACTGAAGCTTTCTTT
TRBV27	-	TRBJ1-1	-	CASSPPGGTEAFF	TGTGCCAGCAGTCCCCCGGGGGGCACTGAGGCTTTCTTT
TRBV30	TRBD2	TRBJ2-5	-	CAWSGVSGSRGGTQYF	TGTGCCTGGAGTGGTGTTAGCGGGAGCCGGGGTGGGACCCAGTACTTC
TRBV6-5	-	TRBJ1-2	-	CASSYSRRFYGYTF	TGTGCCAGCAGTTACTCACGGCGCTTCTATGGCTACACCTTC
TRBV2	TRBD2	TRBJ2-5	-	CASSATRLAGSETQYF	TGTGCCAGCAGCGCTACCCGACTAGCGGGTTCGGAGACCCAGTACTTC
TRBV4-1	-	TRBJ2-3	-	CASSRQDQPSSTDTQYF	TGCGCCAGCAGCAGACAAGATCAGCCGTCTAGCACAGATACGCAGTATTTT
TRBV29-1	-	TRBJ2-7	-	CSVGAGSGYEQYF	TGCAGCGTTGGCGCAGGGTCTGGTTACGAGCAGTACTTC
TRBV30	-	TRBJ1-3	few	CAWSDTNTIYF	TGTGCCTGGAGTGATACGAACACCATATATTTT
TRBV30	TRBD1	TRBJ1-4	-	CAWSRQGGNEKLFF	TGTGCCTGGAGTCGGCAGGGGGGTAATGAAAAACTGTTTTTT
TRBV29-1	-	TRBJ2-7	-	CSVVAGAYEQYF	TGCAGCGTTGTCGCAGGGGCCTACGAGCAGTACTTC
TRBV30	-	TRBJ2-1	-	CAWSFGVERNEQFF	TGTGCCTGGAGTTTCGGAGTAGAACGGAATGAGCAGTTCTTC
TRBV29-1	-	TRBJ2-7	-	CSVRAPARSSYEQYF	TGCAGCGTTCGCGCGCCCGCCCGATCCTCCTACGAGCAGTACTTC
TRBV6-1	TRBD2	TRBJ2-7	once	CASSDPGLAGGGDEQYF	TGTGCCAGCAGTGACCCCGGACTAGCGGGAGGCGGCGACGAGCAGTACTTC
TRBV30	-	TRBJ2-7	-	CAWSYGSSYEQYF	TGTGCCTGGAGTTACGGCAGCTCCTACGAGCAGTACTTC
TRBV29-1	-	TRBJ1-4	once	CSVAFQGGKLFF	TGCAGCGTTGCCTTCCAGGGAGGGAAACTGTTTTTT
TRBV13	-	TRBJ2-7	-	CASSSKGFWNEQYF	TGTGCCAGCAGCTCGAAGGGATTTTGGAACGAGCAGTACTTC
TRBV1	-	TRBJ2-7	few	CTSSHAETGGSYEQYF	TGCACCAGCAGCCACGCCGAGACAGGGGGATCCTACGAGCAGTACTTC
TRBV9	-	TRBJ2-7	few	CASRWARWHYEQYF	TGTGCCAGTCGTTGGGCGCGGTGGCACTACGAGCAGTACTTC
TRBV6-5	TRBD1	TRBJ2-7	few	CASRTGQRSSYEQYF	TGTGCCAGCAGAACGGGACAGCGGTCCTCCTACGAGCAGTACTTC
TRBV7-2	-	TRBJ2-7	-	CASSLTRRGEQYF	TGTGCCAGCAGCCTGACGCGACGGGGGGAGCAGTACTTC
TRBV30	-	TRBJ1-6	-	CAWSGAVLNSPLHF	TGTGCCTGGAGTGGGGCCGTTTTAAATTCGCCCCTCCACTTT
TRBV25-1	TRBD2	TRBJ2-5	-	CASSVAGGPQTQYF	TGTGCCAGCAGTGTAGCGGGGGGCCCCCAGACCCAGTACTTC
TRBV5-6	-	TRBJ2-7	few	CASSIDESYEQYF	TGTGCCAGCAGCATTGACGAGTCCTACGAGCAGTACTTC
TRBV5-4	-	TRBJ1-2	-	CASSLGGESGYTF	TGTGCCAGCAGCTTGGGGGGCGAAAGTGGCTACACCTTC
TRBV30	-	TRBJ2-5	-	CAWSEGRETQYF	TGTGCCTGGAGTGAGGGGCGAGAGACCCAGTACTTC
TRBV28	-	TRBJ2-4	few	CASSLMGRAKNIQYF	TGTGCCAGCAGTTTAATGGGCAGGGCCAAAAACATTCAGTACTTC
TRBV14	TRBD1	TRBJ1-2	few	CASSQGQNGYTF	TGTGCCAGCAGCCAGGGACAGAATGGCTACACCTTC
TRBV30	-	TRBJ1-4	-	CAWSVRGNEKLFF	TGTGCCTGGAGTGTAAGGGGCAATGAAAAACTGTTTTTT
TRBV4-3	-	TRBJ2-2	few	CASSHPTGWSTGELFF	TGCGCCAGCAGCCACCCGACGGGATGGAGCACCGGGGAGCTGTTTTTT
TRBV4-1	-	TRBJ1-2	few	CASSQEAMRYGYTF	TGCGCCAGCAGCCAAGAAGCGATGCGCTATGGCTACACCTTC
TRBV6-5	-	TRBJ1-2	few	CASRTTANYGYTF	TGTGCCAGCAGGACGACGGCTAACTATGGCTACACCTTC